These T cell receptor beta chains were read from a single sample in a study of blood T cell repertoires in COVID-19. Clones were read by immunoSEQ multiplex PCR, and TCRdb kept only the in-frame ones, dropping some. The sample gives fewer than 400,000 clones, more than 85% of which show up once; about 18% is in the top ten. The sample taken for sequencing was PBMCs or T cells enriched from blood (not recorded which). Source of these receptors: a woman aged 30 to 39 who had recovered from COVID-19. The CDR3 runs from the conserved cysteine through the conserved F or W. Each record gives: CDR3 DNA, CDR3 protein, V gene, J gene, clone size, D gene. The D gene is left open where the match is weak. The size of a clone is reported for some rows only, either as once, few or many, or as a class for expanded clones.

CDR3nt: TGTGCCAGCAGTCGGGCAGGGGGCGTGAAGATTCAGCCCCAGCATTTT
CDR3aa: CASSRAGGVKIQPQHF
v_gene: TRBV28
j_gene: TRBJ1-5
abundance: .
d_gene: TRBD1

CDR3nt: TGTGCCAGTAGTATTGGTGGAAAGCGGGGAAACTCCTACGAGCAGTACTTC
CDR3aa: CASSIGGKRGNSYEQYF
v_gene: TRBV19
j_gene: TRBJ2-7
abundance: .
d_gene: TRBD2

CDR3nt: TGCGCCAGCAGCCAAGGGACCGACAGAAAAAACATTCAGTACTTC
CDR3aa: CASSQGTDRKNIQYF
v_gene: TRBV4-1
j_gene: TRBJ2-4
abundance: .
d_gene: .

CDR3nt: TGTGCCAGCAGCTTAGCAGGGTTACAGGGTCCCCAGAACACCGGGGAGCTGTTTTTT
CDR3aa: CASSLAGLQGPQNTGELFF
v_gene: TRBV7-8
j_gene: TRBJ2-2
abundance: .
d_gene: .

CDR3nt: TGTGCCAGCAGCTTAGTGGTCAGCGGGTCCTACAATGAGCAGTTCTTC
CDR3aa: CASSLVVSGSYNEQFF
v_gene: TRBV7-6
j_gene: TRBJ2-1
abundance: .
d_gene: .

CDR3nt: TGTGCCAGCAGACCACAGGGTCTTGAGCAGTTCTTC
CDR3aa: CASRPQGLEQFF
v_gene: TRBV7-9
j_gene: TRBJ2-1
abundance: .
d_gene: .

CDR3nt: TGTGCCAGCAGAGGGGTAATGAACACTGAAGCTTTCTTT
CDR3aa: CASRGVMNTEAFF
v_gene: TRBV12-3/TRBV12-4
j_gene: TRBJ1-1
abundance: .
d_gene: .

CDR3nt: TGTGCCAGCACCTACACAGATACGCAGTATTTT
CDR3aa: CASTYTDTQYF
v_gene: TRBV2
j_gene: TRBJ2-3
abundance: .
d_gene: .

CDR3nt: TGTGCCAGCAGTTTTCACGGCACCATATATTTT
CDR3aa: CASSFHGTIYF
v_gene: TRBV12-3/TRBV12-4
j_gene: TRBJ1-3
abundance: .
d_gene: .

CDR3nt: TGTGCCAGCAGCTTTGCGGGGACGGGGAGCGGGGAGCTGTTTTTT
CDR3aa: CASSFAGTGSGELFF
v_gene: TRBV7-9
j_gene: TRBJ2-2
abundance: .
d_gene: .

CDR3nt: TGTGCCAGCAGCTTGCTTGGGACAGGAACAACTGAAGCTTTCTTT
CDR3aa: CASSLLGTGTTEAFF
v_gene: TRBV5-5
j_gene: TRBJ1-1
abundance: .
d_gene: TRBD1

CDR3nt: TGCGCCAGCAGCCAATCGGGACTCCTGACAGATACGCAGTATTTT
CDR3aa: CASSQSGLLTDTQYF
v_gene: TRBV4-3
j_gene: TRBJ2-3
abundance: .
d_gene: .

CDR3nt: TGTGCCAGTAGTAATCGGGACAGTGGCTACGAGCAGTACTTC
CDR3aa: CASSNRDSGYEQYF
v_gene: TRBV19
j_gene: TRBJ2-7
abundance: .
d_gene: TRBD1

CDR3nt: TGTGCCACCAGTCTGACAGGGGGCAACGGCGAGCAGTACTTC
CDR3aa: CATSLTGGNGEQYF
v_gene: TRBV24-1
j_gene: TRBJ2-7
abundance: .
d_gene: TRBD1

CDR3nt: TGTGCCAGCTCACCATCCCCGGGGAACACTGAAGCTTTCTTT
CDR3aa: CASSPSPGNTEAFF
v_gene: TRBV18
j_gene: TRBJ1-1
abundance: .
d_gene: .

CDR3nt: TGTGCCAGCAGCCCCCGACAGGGCGGTGGCTACACCTTC
CDR3aa: CASSPRQGGGYTF
v_gene: TRBV3-1/TRBV3-2
j_gene: TRBJ1-2
abundance: .
d_gene: TRBD1

CDR3nt: TGTGCCAGCGGGAGTAATGAAAAACTGTTTTTT
CDR3aa: CASGSNEKLFF
v_gene: TRBV2
j_gene: TRBJ1-4
abundance: .
d_gene: .

CDR3nt: TGCGCCAGCAGCCAAGGTGGAGCGGGAGACGAGCAGTACTTC
CDR3aa: CASSQGGAGDEQYF
v_gene: TRBV4-3
j_gene: TRBJ2-7
abundance: .
d_gene: TRBD2

CDR3nt: TGTGCCAGTAGTATGGATAGTTCGGGGGCTAATGAAAAACTGTTTTTT
CDR3aa: CASSMDSSGANEKLFF
v_gene: TRBV19
j_gene: TRBJ1-4
abundance: .
d_gene: .

CDR3nt: TGCAGCGTTGGACAGGGCGACTCTGGAAACACCATATATTTT
CDR3aa: CSVGQGDSGNTIYF
v_gene: TRBV29-1
j_gene: TRBJ1-3
abundance: .
d_gene: TRBD1

CDR3nt: TGTGCCAGCAGTCAGGGACAGGGGGCGGGGGAGACCCAGTACTTC
CDR3aa: CASSQGQGAGETQYF
v_gene: TRBV28
j_gene: TRBJ2-5
abundance: .
d_gene: TRBD1

CDR3nt: TGTGCCAGCAGTTACTCGTTCAGGGATGGCACAGATACGCAGTATTTT
CDR3aa: CASSYSFRDGTDTQYF
v_gene: TRBV6-5
j_gene: TRBJ2-3
abundance: .
d_gene: .

CDR3nt: TGTGCCAGCAGCCCCGCCGGGGAGGGTCTATACAATGAGCAGTTCTTC
CDR3aa: CASSPAGEGLYNEQFF
v_gene: TRBV28
j_gene: TRBJ2-1
abundance: .
d_gene: TRBD2

CDR3nt: TGTGCCAGCAGTGCCCACCGGGACCCGGGGGACGAGCAGTACTTC
CDR3aa: CASSAHRDPGDEQYF
v_gene: TRBV25-1
j_gene: TRBJ2-7
abundance: few
d_gene: .

CDR3nt: TGTGCCAGCAGAACAGGGTTGGGTGGCTACACCTTC
CDR3aa: CASRTGLGGYTF
v_gene: TRBV12-3/TRBV12-4
j_gene: TRBJ1-2
abundance: .
d_gene: .

CDR3nt: TGTGCCAGTAGTATCCGGGAGACCCAGTACTTC
CDR3aa: CASSIRETQYF
v_gene: TRBV19
j_gene: TRBJ2-5
abundance: few
d_gene: .

CDR3nt: TGTGCCAGCAGCTTAGGACTAGCGGGGGGGAGCTCCTACAATGAGCAGTTCTTC
CDR3aa: CASSLGLAGGSSYNEQFF
v_gene: TRBV11-3
j_gene: TRBJ2-1
abundance: .
d_gene: TRBD2

CDR3nt: TGTGCCAGCAGCTTGGCCGCGCTTAGCAATCAGCCCCAGCATTTT
CDR3aa: CASSLAALSNQPQHF
v_gene: TRBV5-6
j_gene: TRBJ1-5
abundance: .
d_gene: .

CDR3nt: TGTGCCAGCAGCTCCCCTGGGCGGGGCCCCTACGAGCAGTACTTC
CDR3aa: CASSSPGRGPYEQYF
v_gene: TRBV7-2
j_gene: TRBJ2-7
abundance: once
d_gene: .

CDR3nt: TGTGCCAGCTCACCGGTTCAGGGGACCTACGAGCAGTACTTC
CDR3aa: CASSPVQGTYEQYF
v_gene: TRBV18
j_gene: TRBJ2-7
abundance: .
d_gene: .

CDR3nt: TGTGCCAGCAGACCGCCGGGACAGTCGAACACTGAAGCTTTCTTT
CDR3aa: CASRPPGQSNTEAFF
v_gene: TRBV5-4
j_gene: TRBJ1-1
abundance: .
d_gene: TRBD1

CDR3nt: TGTGCCAGCAGTCCGTACAGGGGAGGCTACGAGCAGTACTTC
CDR3aa: CASSPYRGGYEQYF
v_gene: TRBV28
j_gene: TRBJ2-7
abundance: .
d_gene: .

CDR3nt: TGTGCCAGCTCAGGCCGTAGCGGGAGCGCAGATACGCAGTATTTT
CDR3aa: CASSGRSGSADTQYF
v_gene: TRBV18
j_gene: TRBJ2-3
abundance: few
d_gene: TRBD2

CDR3nt: TGTGCCAGCAGCCAAGAAAACAGGGTATACGAGCAGTACTTC
CDR3aa: CASSQENRVYEQYF
v_gene: TRBV3-1/TRBV3-2
j_gene: TRBJ2-7
abundance: .
d_gene: .

CDR3nt: TGCGCCAGCAGTTCCTCACCCGCCGCGACTAGACTAAATAGCACAGATACGCAGTATTTT
CDR3aa: CASSSSPAATRLNSTDTQYF
v_gene: TRBV23-1
j_gene: TRBJ2-3
abundance: .
d_gene: .

CDR3nt: TGCGCCAGCAGGAATCAGGGTGGTGGCTACACCTTC
CDR3aa: CASRNQGGGYTF
v_gene: TRBV10-2
j_gene: TRBJ1-2
abundance: .
d_gene: .

CDR3nt: TGTGCCAGCAGCTTTGGGGGGAACGAGCAGTACTTC
CDR3aa: CASSFGGNEQYF
v_gene: TRBV5-4
j_gene: TRBJ2-7
abundance: once
d_gene: .

CDR3nt: TGTGCCAGCAGCTTACGCGGGGGGGCATCTGGAAACACCATATATTTT
CDR3aa: CASSLRGGASGNTIYF
v_gene: TRBV7-2
j_gene: TRBJ1-3
abundance: .
d_gene: .

CDR3nt: TGTGCCAGCAGCCGCCCCGTGGGGGGGAATTCGGATACGCAGTATTTT
CDR3aa: CASSRPVGGNSDTQYF
v_gene: TRBV28
j_gene: TRBJ2-3
abundance: few
d_gene: TRBD2

CDR3nt: TGCGCCAGCAGCAACAGGGGGCGATCCGCTTACGAGCAGTACTTC
CDR3aa: CASSNRGRSAYEQYF
v_gene: TRBV5-1
j_gene: TRBJ2-7
abundance: few
d_gene: TRBD1

CDR3nt: TGTGCCAGCAGTTGGACAGGGAGGTCTGAAGCTTTCTTT
CDR3aa: CASSWTGRSEAFF
v_gene: TRBV6-5
j_gene: TRBJ1-1
abundance: once
d_gene: TRBD1

CDR3nt: TGTGCCAGCAGCCAAGAGGCGGGAGGGTGGAATGAGCAGTTCTTC
CDR3aa: CASSQEAGGWNEQFF
v_gene: TRBV3-1/TRBV3-2
j_gene: TRBJ2-1
abundance: .
d_gene: TRBD2

CDR3nt: TGTGCCAGCAACGGGGACAACACAGATACGCAGTATTTT
CDR3aa: CASNGDNTDTQYF
v_gene: TRBV28
j_gene: TRBJ2-3
abundance: .
d_gene: .

CDR3nt: TGTGCCAGCAGTTTGGTCTCTAGCGGACATTACGAGCAGTACTTC
CDR3aa: CASSLVSSGHYEQYF
v_gene: TRBV28
j_gene: TRBJ2-7
abundance: .
d_gene: TRBD2

CDR3nt: TGTGCCAGCAGCAGAGGACAGGCAGGAGCCTACGAGCAGTACTTC
CDR3aa: CASSRGQAGAYEQYF
v_gene: TRBV28
j_gene: TRBJ2-7
abundance: once
d_gene: TRBD1